These 10 T cell receptor beta chains share one sample of origin, sequenced in a study of blood T cell repertoires in COVID-19. Clones were read by immunoSEQ multiplex PCR, and TCRdb kept only the in-frame ones, dropping some. The table has about 270,000 clones, over 75% seen once; the top ten hold about 9.1%. The sequenced sample consisted of peripheral blood. These receptors originate from a human donor in a cohort sampled during active COVID-19.

Concerning this clone: At one end, the junction sequence differs from germline, possibly due to a read error. This CDR3 reads CASSRDRGNQETQYF. The CDR3 bases are TGTGCCAGCAGCCGGGACAGGGGGAACCAAGAAACCCAGTACTTC. The V and J genes are TRBV14 and TRBJ2-5, with TRBD1 matching 11 bases. This CDR3 contains 15 residues. Germline V gene sequence: CDR1 SGHDN, CDR2 FVKESK. Drawing the rest from reference TRBV14 and TRBJ2-5, the complete variable domain is EAGVTQFPSHSVIEKGQTVTLRCDPISGHDNLYWYRRVMGKEIKFLLHFVKESKQDESGMPNNRFLAERTGGTYSTLKVQPAELEDSGVYFCASSRDRGNQETQYFGPGTRLLVL.

The chain combines TRBV4-2 with TRBJ2-3, with TRBD2 matching 8 bases. Trimming removed 1 base from V and 0 bases from J; junction bases left unmatched: 12. CDR1 and CDR2 (germline): LGHNA, YNFKEQ. This CDR3 contains 19 residues. The CDR3 sequence is CASSQVLARLALSTDTQYF. The DNA for the CDR3 is TGTGCCAGCAGCCAAGTTCTTGCAAGACTAGCGCTTAGCACAGATACGCAGTATTTT.

The CDR3 loop reads CASTRLAGVTDTQYF. The CDR3 region has the DNA TGCGCCAGCACCCGACTAGCGGGAGTCACAGATACGCAGTATTTT. The V and J genes are TRBV5-1 and TRBJ2-3, with TRBD2 matching 12 bases. CDR3 length equals 15 residues. Losses at the gene ends were 6 bases for V and 2 bases for J; bases not matched to a gene: 4. Germline V CDR1 and CDR2: SGHRS, YFSETQ.

The chain joins TRBV7-2 to TRBJ1-2; 10 bases line up with TRBD1. The ends lost 6 bases at V and 7 bases at J; junction bases unmatched: 8. The germline gives CDR1 SGHTA, CDR2 FQGNSA. The CDR3 covers 14 residues. The CDR3 DNA sequence: TGTGCCAGCAGGACAGGGGGCGCCGCTGGTGGCTACACCTTC. Its protein is CASRTGGAAGGYTF.

The chain uses TRBV20-1 and TRBJ1-1, with 7 bases identical to TRBD1. CDR1 and CDR2 (germline): DFQATT, SNEGSKA (reference sequence). This CDR3 region has 13 residues. V was clipped by 6 bases and J by 4 bases; unmatched bases: 8. CDR3 nucleotides: TGCAGTGCGAGTAGGGGGCGGGTCACTGAAGCTTTCTTT. It is translated as CSASRGRVTEAFF.

This clone was counted a few times. The chain couples TRBV6-6 to TRBJ1-5; 7 positions match TRBD1. V lost 6 bases and J lost 5; bases outside the gene matches: 10. The CDR3 covers 15 residues. CDR1 and CDR2 from the germline V gene are MNHNY and SVGAGI (reference sequence). The DNA for the CDR3 is TGTGCCAGCAGACGTACAGGGGTTTTCGATCAGCCCCAGCATTTT. Encoded protein: CASRRTGVFDQPQHF.

The chain couples TRBV5-5 to TRBJ1-4; TRBD1 might be the D (6 bases). The CDR3 is made up of 16 amino acids. CDR1 SGHKS and CDR2 YYEKEE come from the germline V gene (reference sequence). Trimming took 4 bases from V and 0 from J, leaving 13 bases between them. The CDR3 coding sequence is TGTGCCAGCAGCCCTGAGACAGGATCAACTAATGAAAAACTGTTTTTT. It specifies CASSPETGSTNEKLFF.

This clone was seen a single time. This chain joins TRBV5-1 and TRBJ2-5; the D gene is possibly TRBD2 (6 bases). There are 15 residues in the CDR3. Germline CDR1 SGHRS, CDR2 YFSETQ. The V end lost 0 bases, the J end lost 4 bases, and 13 bases lay between the germline ends. The CDR3 is CASSLAAGSGETQYF. Here the CDR3 DNA reads TGCGCCAGCAGCTTGGCTGCGGGAAGTGGAGAGACCCAGTACTTC.

This sequence joins TRBV18 and TRBJ1-1; 7 bases match TRBD1. CDR3 size: 14 residues. Germline loops: CDR1 KGHSH, CDR2 LQKENI. V dropped 4 bases and J dropped 6; count of bases not matched to a gene: 8. CDR3 protein: CASSLTGIAAEAFF. The DNA for the CDR3 is TGTGCCAGCTCACTGACAGGGATCGCCGCTGAAGCTTTCTTT.

In nucleotides, the CDR3 is TGCGCCAGCAGCCCGGGGGACAGGGTCTTTTTCGAGCAGTACTTC. Protein sequence: CASSPGDRVFFEQYF. The V gene is TRBV5-1, the J gene TRBJ2-7, with TRBD1 identical over 9 bases. From germline, CDR1 is SGHRS and CDR2 YFSETQ. The trim removed 4 bases at V and 6 bases at J, leaving 11 bases unmatched. The CDR3 sequence is 15 residues long.